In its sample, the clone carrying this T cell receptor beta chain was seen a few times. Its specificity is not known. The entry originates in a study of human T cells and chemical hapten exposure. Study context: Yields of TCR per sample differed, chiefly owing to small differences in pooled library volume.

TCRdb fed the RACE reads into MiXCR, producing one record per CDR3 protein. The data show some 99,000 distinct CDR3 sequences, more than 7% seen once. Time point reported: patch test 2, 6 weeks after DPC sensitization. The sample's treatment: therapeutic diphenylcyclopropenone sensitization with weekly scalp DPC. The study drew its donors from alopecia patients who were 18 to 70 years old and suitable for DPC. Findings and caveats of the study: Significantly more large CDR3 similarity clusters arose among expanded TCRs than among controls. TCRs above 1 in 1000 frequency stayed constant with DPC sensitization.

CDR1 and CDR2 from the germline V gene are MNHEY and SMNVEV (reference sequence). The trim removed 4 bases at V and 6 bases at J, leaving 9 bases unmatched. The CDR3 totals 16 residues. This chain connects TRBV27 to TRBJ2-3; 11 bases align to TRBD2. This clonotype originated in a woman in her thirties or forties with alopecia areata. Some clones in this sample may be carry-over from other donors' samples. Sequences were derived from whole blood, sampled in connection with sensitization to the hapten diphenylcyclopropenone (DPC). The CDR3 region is CASSSYLAGGFDTQYF. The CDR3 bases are TGTGCCAGCAGTTCCTATCTAGCGGGGGGATTCGATACGCAGTATTTT.